This note documents a single T cell receptor beta chain sequence. Its cognate antigen is unknown. The sample originates from a study of T cell responses to AZD1222 COVID-19 vaccine. Overall study findings and caveats: Targeting of unmutated variant regions was reportedly seen in nearly half of spike-specific TCRs. Only five or six AZD1222 recipients were seropositive at baseline.

This CDR3 spans 12 amino acids. The V and J ends lost 5 bases and 5 bases, in that order; junction bases with no gene match: 2. The protocol was immunoSEQ multiplex PCR, while the TCRdb copy is restricted to in-frame clones and leaves out a portion. The table lists 150,000 to 200,000 clones, under 95% of them singletons. This clonotype was sampled from an adult who received the AZD1222 COVID-19 vaccine. Sequencing used peripheral blood, obtained 28 days after the second AZD1222 dose. This chain connects TRBV12-3 or TRBV12-4 to TRBJ1-2; 7 nucleotides align to TRBD1. CDR3 bases: TGTGCCAGCAGTCTGGGACAGTATGGCTACACCTTC. This encodes CASSLGQYGYTF.